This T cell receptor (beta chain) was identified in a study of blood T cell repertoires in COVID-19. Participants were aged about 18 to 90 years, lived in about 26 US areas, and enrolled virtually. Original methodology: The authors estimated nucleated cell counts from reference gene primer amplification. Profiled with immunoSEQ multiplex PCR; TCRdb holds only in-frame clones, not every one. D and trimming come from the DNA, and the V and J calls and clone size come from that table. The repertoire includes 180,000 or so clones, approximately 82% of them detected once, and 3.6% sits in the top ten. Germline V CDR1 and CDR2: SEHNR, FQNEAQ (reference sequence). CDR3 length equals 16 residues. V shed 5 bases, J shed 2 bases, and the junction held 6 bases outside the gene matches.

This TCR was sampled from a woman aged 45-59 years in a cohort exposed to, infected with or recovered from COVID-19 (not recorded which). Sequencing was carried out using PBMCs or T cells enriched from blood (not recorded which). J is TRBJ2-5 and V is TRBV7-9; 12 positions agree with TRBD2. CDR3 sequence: CASSLRTSGGQETQYF. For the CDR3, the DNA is TGTGCCAGCAGCCTACGTACTAGCGGGGGGCAAGAGACCCAGTACTTC.